This T cell receptor (beta chain) was profiled in a study of T cells in Graves' hyperthyroidism and ophthalmopathy. Turning to the study itself: It was at initial diagnosis, before any treatment, that peripheral blood was collected.

This CDR3 comprises 16 residues. The V gene end was trimmed by 0 bases and the J gene end by 4 bases; junction bases not matched to a gene: 6. Germline-derived CDR1 and CDR2 are LGHNA and YSLEER. RNA transcripts were the template for amplifying TCR beta CDR3 regions. A set of HTBI primers served as the primers for a first-round RT-PCR of the TCR CDR3. MiXCR, run by TCRdb on the multiplex PCR reads, gives a single entry per CDR3 protein. The sample includes around 720,000 distinct CDR3 sequences, approximately 36% of them seen just once. For this clonotype: Its antigen is undetermined.

Study-wide results and caveats: Ophthalmopathy got predicted by the model a median around 6.6 months before its onset.

This chain links TRBV4-3 with TRBJ1-5; 7 bases are a match to TRBD1. This TCR derives from a woman in her 40s with Graves' hyperthyroidism. The specimen sequenced was blood. CDR3 nucleotide sequence: TGCGCCAGCAGCCAAGATAGCGCAGGGGGGAATCAGCCCCAGCATTTT. Protein: CASSQDSAGGNQPQHF.